The 9 T cell receptor beta chains listed next were all sequenced from one sample in a study of control samples from healthy donors and cancer patients. Clones were sequenced by immunoSEQ multiplex PCR, and TCRdb holds only the in-frame ones, with some missing. This sample has about 120,000 clones; 89% occur once, and the top ten carry approximately 39%. The sample was blood. The receptors were sampled from a man aged 45-60 years in good health.

The V and J genes are TRBV18 and TRBJ2-3, with 10 nucleotides matching TRBD1. Looked up from germline, CDR1 is KGHSH and CDR2 is LQKENI. The CDR3 extends over 15 amino acids. The V gene end was trimmed by 5 bases and the J gene end by 3 bases; junction bases not matched to a gene: 5. CDR3 sequence: CASSSGQGRTDTQYF. CDR3 sequence (DNA): TGTGCCAGCTCATCGGGACAGGGGAGGACAGATACGCAGTATTTT. Full variable domain (outside the CDR3, taken from reference TRBV18 and TRBJ2-3): NAGVMQNPRHLVRRRGQEARLRCSPMKGHSHVYWYRQLPEEGLKFMVYLQKENIIDESGMPKERFSAEFPKEGPSILRIQQVVRGDSAAYFCASSSGQGRTDTQYFGPGTRLTVL.

This chain links TRBV7-2 with TRBJ2-2; D not resolved. Germline lookup yields CDR1 SGHTA and CDR2 FQGNSA. The V end lost 0 bases, the J end lost 1 base, and 6 bases lay between the germline ends. The CDR3 contains 15 residues. The CDR3: CASSLASLNTGELFF. The CDR3 coding sequence is TGTGCCAGCAGCTTAGCTTCGCTGAACACCGGGGAGCTGTTTTTT.

The chain uses TRBV9 and TRBJ2-7; TRBD2 might be the D (7 bases). Germline CDR1 reads SGDLS; CDR2 reads YYNGEE. V lost 0 bases to trimming and J lost 4 bases, with 17 bases between them. The CDR3 runs 16 residues. CDR3 in DNA: TGTGCCAGCAGCGTAGAGGGGGGGGCCTCCACATACGAGCAGTACTTC. Encoded protein: CASSVEGGASTYEQYF.

This clone was seen once. The chain links TRBV30 to TRBJ1-1; TRBD1 agrees at 10 bases. Trimming cost V 3 bases and J 4 bases; bases outside gene matches: 5. This CDR3 contains 14 residues. Per germline, CDR1 GTSNPN and CDR2 SVGIG (reference sequence). The CDR3 loop reads CAWRRGTGATEAFF. CDR3 in DNA: TGTGCCTGGAGGCGAGGGACAGGGGCCACTGAAGCTTTCTTT.

Worth noting for this clone: Other DNA sequences of this sample code for an identical CDR3. V is TRBV5-1 and J is TRBJ1-2; 12 bases are shared with TRBD1. V lost 5 bases and J lost 2; bases outside the gene matches: 1. The V gene's germline CDR1 is SGHRS and CDR2 YFSETQ. The CDR3 is 14 amino acids. CDR3 amino acids: CASSGTGGNYGYTF. CDR3 DNA sequence: TGCGCCAGCAGTGGGACAGGGGGCAACTATGGCTACACCTTC.

The CDR3 nucleotides are TGTGCCAGCAGCCAAGGTCTAGCTGGTTACGAGCAGTACTTC. As protein: CASSQGLAGYEQYF. The chain carries TRBV14 and TRBJ2-7, with D possibly matching TRBD2 (5 bases). This CDR3 is built from 14 residues. Per the germline V gene, CDR1 is SGHDN and CDR2 is FVKESK. V was pared by 1 base and J by 4 bases, with 11 bases between.

This CDR3 is CASSLGGTTNEKLFF. The CDR3 DNA reads TGTGCCAGCAGTCTAGGGGGCACAACTAATGAAAAACTGTTTTTT. This chain joins TRBV27 and TRBJ1-4; TRBD1 matches 7 bases. V was clipped by 5 bases and J by 0 bases; unmatched bases: 3. The CDR3 is made up of 15 amino acids. Per the germline V gene, CDR1 is MNHEY and CDR2 is SMNVEV (reference sequence).

The gene calls are TRBV19 and TRBJ1-5; the D is unclear. CDR1 is LNHDA and CDR2 is SQIVND in the germline V gene (reference sequence). V was trimmed by 7 bases and J by 2 bases, leaving 15 bases between them. The CDR3 contains 15 residues. The CDR3, as DNA: TGTGCCAGTAAGTCTTCGAGTAGACGCAATCAGCCCCAGCATTTT. Protein product: CASKSSSRRNQPQHF.

The V call is TRBV6-1, the J call TRBJ2-7, with 10 bases that match TRBD1. V was clipped by 4 bases and J by 3 bases; unmatched bases: 12. The CDR3 is made up of 17 amino acids. Looked up from germline, CDR1 is MNHNS and CDR2 is SASEGT. In DNA, the CDR3 is TGTGCCAGCAGTGTCATCCTGGGCGGACAGGGGGTCTACGAGCAGTACTTC. This gives the protein CASSVILGGQGVYEQYF.